A single TCR beta chain is shown here with its context. This entry comes from a study of cytomegalovirus exposure and HLA in healthy donors. The CDR3 consists of 13 residues. Trimming removed 7 bases at V and 5 bases at J, with 14 bases between. CDR1 and CDR2 (germline): SNHLY, FYNNEI. Clones were read by immunoSEQ multiplex PCR, and TCRdb kept only the in-frame ones, dropping some. The table has approximately 150,000 clones, around nine tenths seen once. The source is a woman aged 25 to 45 in good health and CMV-seronegative. The material sequenced was PBMCs. V is TRBV2 and J is TRBJ2-5; D gene unclear. As DNA, the CDR3 is TGTGCCAGCACCCTGCTACCTTCGGAGACCCAGTACTTC. It codes for CASTLLPSETQYF. Together with reference TRBV2 and TRBJ2-5, the CDR3 gives the full variable domain: EPEVTQTPSHQVTQMGQEVILRCVPISNHLYFYWYRQILGQKVEFLVSFYNNEISEKSEIFDDQFSVERPDGSNFTLKIRSTKLEDSAMYFCASTLLPSETQYFGPGTRLLVL.